A single sample gave rise to the 17 T cell receptor beta chains below, sequenced in a study of technical replicates of blood from four donors. The data were produced by immunoSEQ multiplex PCR, yet TCRdb's version contains in-frame clones alone and is incomplete. The sample carries 55,000 to 65,000 clones, roughly 93% recorded once. The specimen was PBMCs. The receptors were sampled from a human donor in good health. Some clones in this sample may be carry-over from other donors' samples.

Points on this clone: An end of the junction differs from the germline gene, which may be a read error. J is TRBJ2-7 and V is TRBV5-5; no clear D gene. The CDR3 runs to 13 residues. Per germline, CDR1 SGHKS and CDR2 YYEKEE (reference sequence). The CDR3 sequence is CASTLGTSYEQYF. CDR3 bases: TGTGCCAGCACCTTGGGTACATCCTACGAGCAGTACTTC.

The CDR3 nucleotides read TGTGCCAGCAGCATACTCGGGGGGGTTGGAGAGACCCAGTACTTC. It specifies CASSILGGVGETQYF. This chain joins TRBV14 and TRBJ2-5; the match to TRBD2 covers 8 bases. J gave up 4 bases and V 5 bases, and 9 bases lay outside the gene matches. The CDR3 has 15 amino acids. Looked up from germline, CDR1 is SGHDN and CDR2 is FVKESK.

The V and J genes are TRBV9 and TRBJ2-3, with 13 bases identical to TRBD2. Germline trimming cut 3 bases from V and 5 bases from J; bases unmatched to any gene: 3. CDR1 is SGDLS, CDR2 YYNGEE, per germline. This CDR3 has 15 amino acids. CDR3 loop: CASSARTSGGDTQYF. The CDR3 DNA reads TGTGCCAGCAGCGCCCGGACTAGCGGGGGAGATACGCAGTATTTT.

The V call is TRBV19, the J call TRBJ1-5; 9 bases fit TRBD1. This CDR3 is built from 15 residues. J was trimmed by 2 bases and V by 1 base; bases with no gene match: 0. Germline V CDR1 and CDR2: LNHDA, SQIVND (reference sequence). The DNA for the CDR3 is TGTGCCAGTAGTATAGGGACAGGGGGCAATCAGCCCCAGCATTTT. As protein: CASSIGTGGNQPQHF.

The J gene is TRBJ2-1, the V gene TRBV13, with a possible D match to TRBD2 (5 bases). Germline V gene data show CDR1 as PRHDT and CDR2 as FYEKMQ (reference sequence). This CDR3 is built from 15 residues. V lost 5 bases and J 0 bases, leaving 11 bases between the germline ends. CDR3 protein: CASSPGGGSYNEQFF. As DNA, the CDR3 is TGTGCCAGCAGCCCCGGAGGCGGCTCCTACAATGAGCAGTTCTTC.

This clone has a single count. The chain recombines TRBV7-9 with TRBJ1-3; D unclear. The CDR3 extends over 12 amino acids. Trimming removed 3 bases from V and 12 bases from J, with 12 bases in between. Per germline, CDR1 SEHNR and CDR2 FQNEAQ (reference sequence). The CDR3 region is CASSFGDWVIYF. CDR3 DNA sequence: TGTGCCAGCAGCTTTGGTGACTGGGTCATATATTTT.

The chain carries TRBV7-2 and TRBJ1-4; 8 bases match TRBD1. Trimming removed 3 bases from V and 6 bases from J; junction bases left unmatched: 6. This CDR3 has 15 amino acids. CDR1 is SGHTA and CDR2 is FQGNSA in the germline V gene. The CDR3 sequence: CASSFTQGAYEKLFF. Here the CDR3 DNA reads TGTGCCAGCAGCTTCACGCAGGGGGCTTATGAAAAACTGTTTTTT.

The CDR3, as DNA: TGTGCCAGCAGCCCACCGGGAGGCCATAGGGGAAATGAGCAGTTCTTC. Protein sequence: CASSPPGGHRGNEQFF. The chain is built from TRBV7-9 and TRBJ2-1; 7 bases match TRBD2. This CDR3 spans 16 amino acids. The V gene's germline CDR1 is SEHNR and CDR2 FQNEAQ (reference sequence). With V trimmed by 5 bases and J by 7 bases, 14 bases remained unmatched. The complete variable domain, with remaining parts taken from reference TRBV7-9 and TRBJ2-1, reads DTGVSQNPRHKITKRGQNVTFRCDPISEHNRLYWYRQTLGQGPEFLTYFQNEAQLEKSRLLSDRFSAERPKGSFSTLEIQRTEQGDSAMYLCASSPPGGHRGNEQFFGPGTRLTVL.

The chain is built from TRBV7-2 and TRBJ2-7, with 11 bases aligning to TRBD2. The CDR3 length is 15 residues. CDR1 is SGHTA, CDR2 FQGNSA, per germline. Trimming cost V 6 bases and J 2 bases; bases outside gene matches: 6. The CDR3 sequence is CASRPTSGGTYEQYF. CDR3 nucleotides: TGTGCCAGCAGACCTACTAGCGGGGGAACCTACGAGCAGTACTTC.

This clone has just one count. This sequence joins TRBV4-2 and TRBJ2-7; TRBD2 aligns across 10 bases. V was clipped by 0 bases and J by 2 bases; unmatched bases: 4. In germline, CDR1 is LGHNA, CDR2 YNFKEQ. The CDR3 covers 16 residues. The CDR3 sequence: CASSQEGTSAAYEQYF. In DNA, the CDR3 is TGTGCCAGCAGCCAAGAAGGGACTAGCGCCGCCTACGAGCAGTACTTC.

The chain combines TRBV12-5 with TRBJ2-1; 9 nucleotides agree with TRBD2. This CDR3 region has 16 residues. Germline lookup yields CDR1 LGHNT and CDR2 FRNRAP. V shed 0 bases and J 5 bases; nucleotides not matched to a gene: 5. CDR3 in DNA: TGTGCTAGTGGTTTGGTCCGACTAGCGGAAAACAATGAGCAGTTCTTC. Its protein is CASGLVRLAENNEQFF.

The chain uses TRBV4-1 and TRBJ2-7, with TRBD2 identical over 11 bases. This CDR3 is 16 amino acids long. CDR1 and CDR2 (germline): MGHRA, YSYEKL. V shed 2 bases, J shed 3 bases, and the junction held 6 bases outside the gene matches. The CDR3 is CASSQSGTSGFYEQYF. CDR3 DNA sequence: TGCGCCAGCAGCCAATCCGGGACTAGCGGATTCTACGAGCAGTACTTC.

The chain uses TRBV7-6 and TRBJ2-3; tentatively, D is TRBD2 (6 bases). The CDR3 loop spans 14 amino acids. Germline V gene data show CDR1 as SGHVS and CDR2 as FNYEAQ. The CDR3 region is CASSQGGGTDTQYF. The CDR3 DNA follows: TGTGCAAGCTCACAAGGCGGAGGGACAGATACGCAGTATTTT.

This chain connects TRBV10-3 to TRBJ2-3, with TRBD1 matching 8 bases. The CDR3 totals 16 residues. V shed 6 bases and J 1 base; nucleotides not matched to a gene: 9. Germline V lookup: CDR1 ENHRY, CDR2 SYGVKD. The CDR3 DNA sequence: TGTGCCATCAGCGATGAGGACAGGGTCGGCACAGATACGCAGTATTTT. This codes for CAISDEDRVGTDTQYF.

J is TRBJ1-4 and V is TRBV19, with 7 bases identical to TRBD1. The CDR3 loop spans 15 amino acids. Germline V CDR1 and CDR2: LNHDA, SQIVND (reference sequence). The V and J ends lost 5 bases and 3 bases, in that order; junction bases with no gene match: 6. Here the CDR3 DNA reads TGTGCCAGTAGTGTCGACAGGGACCCTAATGAAAAACTGTTTTTT. Translation gives CASSVDRDPNEKLFF.

This clone appeared once. The rearrangement joins TRBV4-3 to TRBJ2-7, with TRBD2 matching over 12 bases. The germline CDR1 and CDR2 sequences are LGHNA and YSLEER. The CDR3 has 15 amino acids. V dropped 3 bases and J dropped 7; count of bases not matched to a gene: 7. CDR3 bases: TGCGCCAGCAGCCAGAGACTAGCGGGGGAGTTTGAGCAGTACTTC. Its protein is CASSQRLAGEFEQYF.

This clone was detected only a few times. The V gene is TRBV7-2, the J gene TRBJ2-7; D uncertain. The CDR3 consists of 13 residues. The germline V and J ends were trimmed by 4 bases and 4 bases, with 11 bases remaining between them. The germline gives CDR1 SGHTA, CDR2 FQGNSA. The CDR3 loop reads CASSWARGYEQYF. The CDR3 DNA follows: TGTGCCAGCAGCTGGGCCCGTGGGTACGAGCAGTACTTC.